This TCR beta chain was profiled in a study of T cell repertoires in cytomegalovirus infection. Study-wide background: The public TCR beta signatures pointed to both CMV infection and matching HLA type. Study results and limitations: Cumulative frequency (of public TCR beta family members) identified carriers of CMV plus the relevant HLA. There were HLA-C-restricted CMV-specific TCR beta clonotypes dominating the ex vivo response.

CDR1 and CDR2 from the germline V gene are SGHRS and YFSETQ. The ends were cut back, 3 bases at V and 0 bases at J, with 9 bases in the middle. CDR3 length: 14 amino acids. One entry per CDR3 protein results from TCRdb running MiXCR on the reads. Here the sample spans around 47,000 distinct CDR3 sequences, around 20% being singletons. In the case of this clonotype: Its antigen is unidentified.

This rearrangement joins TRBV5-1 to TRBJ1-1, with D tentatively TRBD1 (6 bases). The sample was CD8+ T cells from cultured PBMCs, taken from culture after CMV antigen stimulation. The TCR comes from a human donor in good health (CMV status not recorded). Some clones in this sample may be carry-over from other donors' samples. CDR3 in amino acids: CASSSGQMNTEAFF. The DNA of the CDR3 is TGCGCCAGCAGCTCCGGACAGATGAACACTGAAGCTTTCTTT.